Here is one T cell receptor beta chain with its context. The antigen is undetermined. Germline V lookup: CDR1 MNHEY, CDR2 SMNVEV (reference sequence). V was clipped by 5 bases and J by 4 bases; unmatched bases: 4. The length of the CDR3 is 14 residues. This entry belongs to a study of OX40 agonist ivuxolimab in advanced cancers. Study observations and caveats: Certain nonresponders likewise exhibited a low normalized T-cell clonal expansion.

Clones were read by immunoSEQ multiplex PCR, and TCRdb kept only the in-frame ones, dropping some. The table shows tens of thousands of clones, with approximately 92% occurring only once. The sequenced sample was CD4+ or CD8+ T cells sorted from blood, obtained in a trial of the OX40 agonist ivuxolimab. V gene TRBV27 combines with J gene TRBJ2-7, with TRBD2 identical over 11 bases. The TCR sequence derives from an adult with an advanced solid tumor such as melanoma, head and neck, liver or kidney cancer. In DNA, the CDR3 is TGTGCCAGCAGTCTTCTAGCGGGAGGTTACGAGCAGTACTTC. This sequence encodes CASSLLAGGYEQYF.